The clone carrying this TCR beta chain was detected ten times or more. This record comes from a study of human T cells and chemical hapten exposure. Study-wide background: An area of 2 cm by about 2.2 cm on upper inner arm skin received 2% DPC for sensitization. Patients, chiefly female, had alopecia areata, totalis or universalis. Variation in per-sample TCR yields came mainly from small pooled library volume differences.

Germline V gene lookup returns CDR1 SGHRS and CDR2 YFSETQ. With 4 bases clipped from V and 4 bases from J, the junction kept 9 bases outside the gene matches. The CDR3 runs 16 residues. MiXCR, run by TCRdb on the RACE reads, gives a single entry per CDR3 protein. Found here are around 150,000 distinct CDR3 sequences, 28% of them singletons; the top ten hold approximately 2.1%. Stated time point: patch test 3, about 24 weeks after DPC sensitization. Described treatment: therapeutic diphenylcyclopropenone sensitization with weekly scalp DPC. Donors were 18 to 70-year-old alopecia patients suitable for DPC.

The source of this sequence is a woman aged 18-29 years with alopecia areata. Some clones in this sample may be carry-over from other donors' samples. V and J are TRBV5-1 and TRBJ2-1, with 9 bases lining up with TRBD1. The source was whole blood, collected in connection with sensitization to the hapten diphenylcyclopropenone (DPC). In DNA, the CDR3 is TGCGCCAGCAGCAGAGATACCGGGACAGGGTACAATGAGCAGTTCTTC. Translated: CASSRDTGTGYNEQFF. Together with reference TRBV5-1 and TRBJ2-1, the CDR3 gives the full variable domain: KAGVTQTPRYLIKTRGQQVTLSCSPISGHRSVSWYQQTPGQGLQFLFEYFSETQRNKGNFPGRFSGRQFSNSRSEMNVSTLELGDSALYLCASSRDTGTGYNEQFFGPGTRLTVL.